This passage covers 20 T cell receptor beta chains from one sample sequenced in a study of blood T cell repertoires in COVID-19. Generated by immunoSEQ multiplex PCR, the TCRdb table keeps only in-frame clones and is missing some. The top ten hold 5.3% of the sample, which has approximately 61,000 clones, roughly 80% seen once. Specimen: peripheral blood. These receptors were taken from a man aged 70-80 years with acute or convalescent COVID-19.

The chain couples TRBV19 to TRBJ2-3; 9 positions agree with TRBD1. Germline trimming cut 4 bases from V and 5 bases from J; bases unmatched to any gene: 10. Per the germline V gene, CDR1 is LNHDA and CDR2 is SQIVND (reference sequence). This CDR3 region has 16 residues. CDR3 nucleotides: TGTGCCAGTAGTAACCCTCGGGGACAGGGAGGAGATACGCAGTATTTT. Translation: CASSNPRGQGGDTQYF.

The rearrangement links TRBV28 to TRBJ2-4; 8 bases fit TRBD1. Germline CDR1 MDHEN, CDR2 SYDVKM. V was pared by 2 bases and J by 5 bases, with 5 bases of the junction left unmatched. The CDR3 covers 15 residues. This chain's CDR3 is CASSLGQGAENIQYF. The CDR3 DNA follows: TGTGCCAGCAGTTTAGGGCAGGGGGCGGAAAACATTCAGTACTTC.

This sequence joins TRBV15 and TRBJ1-4; 7 bases match TRBD1. V trimming: 0 bases; J trimming: 7 bases; junction bases outside the gene matches: 8. This CDR3 has 16 amino acids. The germline gives CDR1 LNHNV, CDR2 YYDKDF (reference sequence). The CDR3 region is CATSRDFATGSEKLFF. Here the CDR3 DNA reads TGTGCCACCAGCAGAGATTTCGCGACAGGGAGTGAAAAACTGTTTTTT.

The gene calls are TRBV5-1 and TRBJ1-5; possibly TRBD1 for D (6 bases). Trimming took 0 bases from V and 4 from J, leaving 14 bases between them. CDR1 SGHRS and CDR2 YFSETQ come from the germline V gene. The CDR3 has 16 residues. CDR3 sequence (DNA): TGCGCCAGCAGCTTGGGGACAGCCGAAGAGAATCAGCCCCAGCATTTT. It translates to CASSLGTAEENQPQHF.

V and J are TRBV6-1 and TRBJ1-5; 8 nucleotides align to TRBD1. Germline values: CDR1 MNHNS, CDR2 SASEGT. There are 17 residues in the CDR3. Trimming cost V 2 bases and J 3 bases; bases outside gene matches: 9. The CDR3 DNA follows: TGTGCCAGCAGTGAAATGCGGACAGGGAATGTCAATCAGCCCCAGCATTTT. Translating gives CASSEMRTGNVNQPQHF.

The CDR3 is CASSVDGRRGTEAFF. The CDR3 coding sequence is TGTGCCAGCAGCGTTGACGGACGGCGGGGCACTGAAGCTTTCTTT. V and J are TRBV9 and TRBJ1-1; D uncertain. CDR1 is SGDLS, CDR2 YYNGEE, per germline. The CDR3 spans 15 residues. V shed 2 bases and J shed 4 bases, with 15 bases lying between them.

This chain joins TRBV6-5 and TRBJ1-4; D might be TRBD1 (6 bases). The germline V gene encodes CDR1 MNHEY and CDR2 SVGAGI. The ends were cut back, 5 bases at V and 6 bases at J, with 13 bases in the middle. This CDR3 has 14 amino acids. The CDR3 DNA follows: TGTGCCAGCAGTCCAAGACAGGCTCATGAAAAACTGTTTTTT. It encodes CASSPRQAHEKLFF.

The gene calls are TRBV11-2 and TRBJ1-1, with D uncertain. Looked up from germline, CDR1 is SGHAT and CDR2 is FQNNGV. The CDR3 spans 13 residues. Trimming stripped 4 bases from V and 1 base from J, with 7 bases between. CDR3 amino acids: CASSSPGNTEAFF. CDR3 DNA: TGTGCCAGCAGCTCCCCGGGGAACACTGAAGCTTTCTTT. Filled out from reference TRBV11-2 and TRBJ1-1, the complete variable domain reads EAGVAQSPRYKIIEKRQSVAFWCNPISGHATLYWYQQILGQGPKLLIQFQNNGVVDDSQLPKDRFSAERLKGVDSTLKIQPAKLEDSAVYLCASSSPGNTEAFFGQGTRLTVV.

The J gene is TRBJ2-2, the V gene TRBV9, with a weak D call TRBD2 (5 bases). The CDR3 sequence is 15 residues long. V lost 3 bases, J lost 6 bases, and 15 bases lay in between. Germline CDR1 SGDLS, CDR2 YYNGEE. CDR3 in DNA: TGTGCCAGCAGCGCCGGTCCCGGAGGAGCCGGGGAGCTGTTTTTT. Protein: CASSAGPGGAGELFF.

V and J are TRBV4-1 and TRBJ1-1, with 9 bases lining up with TRBD1. The V and J ends lost 3 bases and 8 bases, in that order; junction bases with no gene match: 7. The germline V gene encodes CDR1 MGHRA and CDR2 YSYEKL. This CDR3 comprises 14 residues. As DNA, the CDR3 is TGCGCCAGCAGCCACGGAATTGGGACAGGGGAAGCTTTCTTT. As protein: CASSHGIGTGEAFF.

The rearrangement uses TRBV5-1 and TRBJ2-5; D is possibly TRBD2 (7 bases). Trimming left V 6 bases short and J 5 bases short, with 14 bases between. Germline CDR1 SGHRS, CDR2 YFSETQ. The CDR3 spans 13 residues. The CDR3 loop reads CASTAGAGETQYF. The CDR3 DNA follows: TGCGCCAGCACGGCGGGGGCAGGGGAGACCCAGTACTTC.

The gene calls are TRBV19 and TRBJ1-2; D is uncertain. This CDR3 spans 13 amino acids. Deletions cut 8 bases from V and 2 bases from J, with 12 bases between. Germline values: CDR1 LNHDA, CDR2 SQIVND (reference sequence). The CDR3 protein is CASQRVTNYGYTF. For the CDR3, the DNA is TGTGCCAGTCAGAGGGTGACGAACTATGGCTACACCTTC.

The chain links TRBV19 to TRBJ2-1; 8 nucleotides line up with TRBD1. The length of the CDR3 is 14 residues. Germline V gene sequence: CDR1 LNHDA, CDR2 SQIVND (reference sequence). With 3 bases clipped from V and 6 bases from J, the junction kept 4 bases outside the gene matches. Written as DNA, the CDR3 is TGTGCCAGTAGTATTCGACAGGGGTCCAATGAGCAGTTCTTC. This translates into CASSIRQGSNEQFF.

The J gene is TRBJ2-1, the V gene TRBV18; TRBD2 matches 7 bases. With V trimmed by 4 bases and J by 0 bases, 12 bases remained unmatched. The CDR3 runs to 18 residues. Germline CDR1 reads KGHSH; CDR2 reads LQKENI. The CDR3 reads CASSRGGDGGTSYNEQFF. For the CDR3, the DNA is TGTGCCAGCTCACGGGGAGGGGACGGTGGGACCTCCTACAATGAGCAGTTCTTC.

The V call is TRBV6-6, the J call TRBJ1-1, with D uncertain. The CDR3 runs to 15 residues. V was shortened by 4 bases and J by 0 bases, with 12 bases between the two germline ends. The germline gives CDR1 MNHNY, CDR2 SVGAGI (reference sequence). Written as DNA, the CDR3 is TGTGCCAGCAGTTCCCGGGATTTCATGAACACTGAAGCTTTCTTT. Its protein product is CASSSRDFMNTEAFF.

CDR3 protein: CASSQERSDYQPQHF. DNA for the CDR3: TGTGCCAGCAGCCAAGAGCGGTCAGACTATCAGCCCCAGCATTTT. The chain links TRBV4-2 to TRBJ1-5; D gene uncertain. Trimming pared 0 bases from V and 5 bases from J, leaving 11 bases between. This CDR3 contains 15 residues. The germline V gene encodes CDR1 LGHNA and CDR2 YNFKEQ.

The chain uses TRBV15 and TRBJ2-7; D possibly corresponds to TRBD2 (6 bases). With 5 bases removed from V and 5 bases from J, the gap between germline ends came to 19 bases. The germline V gene has CDR1 LNHNV and CDR2 YYDKDF (reference sequence). The CDR3 extends over 15 amino acids. CDR3 sequence (DNA): TGTGCCACCAGCCCCTGGGTGGCGGGGTGGGACGAGCAGTACTTC. This sequence encodes CATSPWVAGWDEQYF.

The chain is built from TRBV3-1 (or the pseudogene TRBV3-2) and TRBJ1-3; D is uncertain. V lost 0 bases and J lost 0, with 9 bases in between. This CDR3 contains 16 residues. Germline loops: CDR1 LGHDT, CDR2 YNNKEL (reference sequence). The CDR3: CASSQEAQSSGNTIYF. The CDR3 coding sequence is TGTGCCAGCAGCCAAGAGGCACAGTCCTCTGGAAACACCATATATTTT.

The V call is TRBV5-1, the J call TRBJ1-1, with D uncertain. V dropped 3 bases and J dropped 1 base, with 19 bases sitting between them. This CDR3 contains 17 residues. CDR1 SGHRS and CDR2 YFSETQ come from the germline V gene. For the CDR3, the DNA is TGCGCCAGCAGCTCCCGGACTGGTGCATGGGAGAACACTGAAGCTTTCTTT. It is translated as CASSSRTGAWENTEAFF. The complete variable domain, with remaining parts taken from reference TRBV5-1 and TRBJ1-1, reads KAGVTQTPRYLIKTRGQQVTLSCSPISGHRSVSWYQQTPGQGLQFLFEYFSETQRNKGNFPGRFSGRQFSNSRSEMNVSTLELGDSALYLCASSSRTGAWENTEAFFGQGTRLTVV.

The chain carries TRBV5-1 and TRBJ2-6; D is unclear. Trimming removed 4 bases from V and 4 bases from J, with 9 bases in between. This CDR3 is 14 amino acids long. Germline CDR1 SGHRS, CDR2 YFSETQ. This CDR3 is CASSPTSGANVLTF. CDR3 DNA: TGCGCCAGCAGCCCGACTTCGGGGGCCAACGTCCTGACTTTC.